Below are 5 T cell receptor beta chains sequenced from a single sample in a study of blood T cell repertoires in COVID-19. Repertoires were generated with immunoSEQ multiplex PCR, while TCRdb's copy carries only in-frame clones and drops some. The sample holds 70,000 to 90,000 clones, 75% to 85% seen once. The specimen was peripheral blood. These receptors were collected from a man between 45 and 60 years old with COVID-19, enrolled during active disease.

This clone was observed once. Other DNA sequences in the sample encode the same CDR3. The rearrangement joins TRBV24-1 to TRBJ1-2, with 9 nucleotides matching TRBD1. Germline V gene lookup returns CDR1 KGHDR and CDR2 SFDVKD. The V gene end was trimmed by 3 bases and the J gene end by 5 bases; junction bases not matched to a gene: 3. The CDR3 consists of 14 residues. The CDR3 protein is CATSDPGTGYGYTF. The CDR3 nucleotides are TGTGCCACCAGTGATCCCGGGACAGGGTATGGCTACACCTTC.

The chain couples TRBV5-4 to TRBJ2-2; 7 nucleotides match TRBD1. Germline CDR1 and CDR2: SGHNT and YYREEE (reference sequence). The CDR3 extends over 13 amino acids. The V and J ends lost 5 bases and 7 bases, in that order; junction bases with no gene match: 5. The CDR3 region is CASRPTGVGELFF. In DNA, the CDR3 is TGTGCCAGCAGGCCAACAGGGGTCGGGGAGCTGTTTTTT.

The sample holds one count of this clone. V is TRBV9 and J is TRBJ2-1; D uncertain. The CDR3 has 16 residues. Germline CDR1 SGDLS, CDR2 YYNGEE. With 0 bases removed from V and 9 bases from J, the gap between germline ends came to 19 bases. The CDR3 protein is CASSVASGASRGEQFF. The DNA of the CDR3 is TGTGCCAGCAGCGTAGCTAGTGGCGCTTCCAGAGGTGAGCAGTTCTTC.

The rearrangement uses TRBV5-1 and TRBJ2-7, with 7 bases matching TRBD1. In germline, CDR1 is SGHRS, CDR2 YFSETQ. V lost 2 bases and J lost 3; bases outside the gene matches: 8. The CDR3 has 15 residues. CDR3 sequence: CASSLASDRLYEQYF. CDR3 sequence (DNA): TGCGCCAGCAGCTTAGCCTCGGACAGGCTCTACGAGCAGTACTTC.

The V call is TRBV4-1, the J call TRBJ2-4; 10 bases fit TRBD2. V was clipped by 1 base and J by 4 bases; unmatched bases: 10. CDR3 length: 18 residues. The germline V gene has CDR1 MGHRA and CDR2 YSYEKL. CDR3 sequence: CASSQGPSSGRTKNIQYF. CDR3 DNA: TGCGCCAGCAGCCAAGGTCCATCTAGCGGGAGAACTAAAAACATTCAGTACTTC.